Below are 14 T cell receptor beta chains sequenced from a single sample in a study of Siglec-9 on CD8 T cells in melanoma. TCRdb's copy holds only in-frame clones and misses some; the assay was immunoSEQ multiplex PCR. This table has about 30,000 clones, more than 80% appearing once. Material for sequencing was Siglec-9- CD8+ T cells sorted from blood. These receptors all come from a human donor in good health.

The chain uses TRBV7-9 and TRBJ2-1; no definite D call. In germline, CDR1 is SEHNR, CDR2 FQNEAQ (reference sequence). The CDR3 runs to 17 residues. The V and J ends lost 3 bases and 0 bases respectively, with 15 bases between them. CDR3 residues: CASSFEGIRTSYNEQFF. CDR3 sequence (DNA): TGTGCCAGCAGCTTTGAAGGAATACGAACCTCCTACAATGAGCAGTTCTTC.

This chain uses TRBV5-6 with TRBJ2-7; D could derive from TRBD1 or TRBD2 (6 bases each). Looked up from germline, CDR1 is SGHDT and CDR2 is YYEEEE. With 4 bases removed from V and 6 bases from J, the gap between germline ends came to 11 bases. The CDR3 is made up of 12 amino acids. The CDR3 spells CASSPGAGEQYF. CDR3 sequence (DNA): TGTGCCAGCAGCCCGGGGGCAGGCGAGCAGTACTTC.

The genes are TRBV15 and TRBJ1-3; D is perhaps TRBD1 (5 bases). V lost 0 bases, J lost 2 bases, and 11 bases lay in between. The CDR3 covers 16 residues. Germline-derived CDR1 and CDR2 are LNHNV and YYDKDF (reference sequence). CDR3 coding DNA: TGTGCCACCAGCAGAGATGGGGGTACGACTGGAAACACCATATATTTT. Translated: CATSRDGGTTGNTIYF.

V and J are TRBV7-6 and TRBJ2-2; 7 nucleotides agree with TRBD1. Germline loops: CDR1 SGHVS, CDR2 FNYEAQ. There are 17 residues in the CDR3. J was trimmed by 4 bases and V by 4 bases; bases with no gene match: 12. This CDR3 is CASSSEITGERTGELFF. CDR3 DNA: TGTGCCAGCAGCTCAGAGATCACAGGGGAGCGCACCGGGGAGCTGTTTTTT.

The CDR3 DNA is TGCGCCAGCAGCGCTAAGCCAAGACTAGCGGGAGACAATGAGCAGTTCTTC. Translating gives CASSAKPRLAGDNEQFF. V gene TRBV5-1 combines with J gene TRBJ2-1; 12 nucleotides agree with TRBD2. The J segment lost 5 bases and the V segment lost 4 bases, leaving 10 bases of the junction unmatched. The CDR3 is 17 residues long. Germline CDR1 reads SGHRS; CDR2 reads YFSETQ.

This clone came up a few times. The chain joins TRBV27 to TRBJ1-1; TRBD1 might be the D (6 bases). Germline-derived CDR1 and CDR2 are MNHEY and SMNVEV (reference sequence). The CDR3 contains 14 residues. The germline V and J ends were trimmed by 6 bases and 4 bases, with 15 bases remaining between them. The CDR3 bases are TGTGCCAGCAGAGAGTTTCAGGGGACCACTGAAGCTTTCTTT. This encodes CASREFQGTTEAFF.

This clone was found once. The V and J genes are TRBV4-1 and TRBJ1-1; the D is unclear. Trimming left V 7 bases short and J 10 bases short, with 28 bases between. Per germline, CDR1 MGHRA and CDR2 YSYEKL. This CDR3 comprises 16 residues. For the CDR3, the DNA is TGCGCCAGCACCCCCTCGGGCTTACCCCCCGAAGATCGAGCTTTCTTT. It translates to CASTPSGLPPEDRAFF.

This clone was counted only a few times. The chain employs TRBV11-3 and TRBJ1-1; TRBD1 might be the D (6 bases). This CDR3 has 13 amino acids. Germline CDR1 SGHNT, CDR2 YENEEA. Trimming pared 4 bases from V and 1 base from J, leaving 7 bases between. CDR3 DNA: TGTGCCAGCAGCTCGGACAGGAACACTGAAGCTTTCTTT. It codes for CASSSDRNTEAFF.

This chain links TRBV5-1 with TRBJ2-1; 8 nucleotides match TRBD1. J lost 6 bases, V lost 5 bases, and 13 bases had no gene match. Germline V gives CDR1 SGHRS, CDR2 YFSETQ. The CDR3 contains 16 residues. The CDR3 sequence is CASREKGQGGGNEQFF. The CDR3 coding sequence is TGCGCCAGCAGGGAAAAAGGACAGGGAGGTGGCAATGAGCAGTTCTTC. Looking up the rest from reference TRBV5-1 and TRBJ2-1 gives the full variable domain: KAGVTQTPRYLIKTRGQQVTLSCSPISGHRSVSWYQQTPGQGLQFLFEYFSETQRNKGNFPGRFSGRQFSNSRSEMNVSTLELGDSALYLCASREKGQGGGNEQFFGPGTRLTVL.

This chain links TRBV19 with TRBJ1-6; the match to TRBD1 covers 8 bases. The V and J ends lost 3 bases and 3 bases, in that order; junction bases with no gene match: 7. Germline assignment: CDR1 LNHDA and CDR2 SQIVND (reference sequence). The CDR3 extends over 17 amino acids. The CDR3 nucleotides are TGTGCCAGTAGTATTGCAGGGGGCAGGGACTATAATTCACCCCTCCACTTT. This translates into CASSIAGGRDYNSPLHF.

V is TRBV5-6 and J is TRBJ2-7; 14 bases align to TRBD2. CDR3 length: 19 amino acids. J gave up 5 bases and V 2 bases, and 15 bases lay outside the gene matches. CDR1 is SGHDT and CDR2 is YYEEEE in the germline V gene. In DNA form, the CDR3 reads TGTGCCAGCAGCTTAGGACAGGGGGGGACTAGCGGGAGTCTCGACGAGCAGTACGTC. Its translation is CASSLGQGGTSGSLDEQYV.

V usage is TRBV6-5 and J usage is TRBJ2-3; 10 bases line up with TRBD2. The CDR3 has 15 residues. Germline CDR1 MNHEY, CDR2 SVGAGI. V was clipped by 4 bases and J by 4 bases; unmatched bases: 5. This CDR3 is CASSLSGGAPDTQYF. CDR3 nucleotides: TGTGCCAGCAGTTTAAGCGGGGGGGCCCCAGATACGCAGTATTTT.

The rearrangement joins TRBV13 to TRBJ1-2; tentatively, D is TRBD1 (5 bases). The CDR3 covers 15 residues. Trimming removed 5 bases from V and 1 base from J, with 14 bases in between. CDR1 PRHDT and CDR2 FYEKMQ come from the germline V gene (reference sequence). Here the CDR3 reads CASSTRMTDNYGYTF. In DNA form, the CDR3 reads TGTGCCAGCAGCACCCGGATGACAGATAACTATGGCTACACCTTC.

The chain couples TRBV10-3 to TRBJ1-3; D remains unclear. Trimming removed 2 bases at V and 0 bases at J, with 8 bases between. This CDR3 is 15 amino acids long. Germline V lookup: CDR1 ENHRY, CDR2 SYGVKD. The CDR3 protein is CAISELGSSGNTIYF. The DNA for the CDR3 is TGTGCCATCAGTGAGCTTGGGAGCTCTGGAAACACCATATATTTT.